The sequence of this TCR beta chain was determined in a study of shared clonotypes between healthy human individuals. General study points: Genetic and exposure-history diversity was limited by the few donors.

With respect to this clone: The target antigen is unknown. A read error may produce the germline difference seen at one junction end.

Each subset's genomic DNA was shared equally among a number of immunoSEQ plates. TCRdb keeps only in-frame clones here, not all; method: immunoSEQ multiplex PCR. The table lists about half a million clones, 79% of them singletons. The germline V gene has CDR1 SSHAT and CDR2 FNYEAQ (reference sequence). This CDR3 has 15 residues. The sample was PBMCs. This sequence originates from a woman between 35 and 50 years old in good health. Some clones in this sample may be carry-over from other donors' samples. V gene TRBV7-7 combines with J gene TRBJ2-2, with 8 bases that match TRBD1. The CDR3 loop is CASSLQGADTGELFF. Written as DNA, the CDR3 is TGTGCTAGCAGCTTGCAGGGGGCCGACACCGGGGAGCTGTTTTTT.